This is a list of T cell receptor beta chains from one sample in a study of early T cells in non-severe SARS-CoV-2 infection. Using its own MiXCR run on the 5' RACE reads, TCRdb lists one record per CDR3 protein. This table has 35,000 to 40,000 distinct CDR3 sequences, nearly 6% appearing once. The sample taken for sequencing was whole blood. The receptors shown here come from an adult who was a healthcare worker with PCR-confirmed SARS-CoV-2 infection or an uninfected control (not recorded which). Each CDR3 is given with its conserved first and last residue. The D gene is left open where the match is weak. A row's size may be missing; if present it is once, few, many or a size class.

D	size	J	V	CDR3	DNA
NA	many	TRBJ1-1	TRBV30	CAWSVGGLNTEAFF	TGTGCCTGGAGTGTAGGGGGTCTGAACACTGAAGCTTTCTTT
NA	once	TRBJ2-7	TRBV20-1	CSARRRHTPYEQYF	TGCAGTGCTAGAAGGAGACATACCCCCTACGAGCAGTACTTC
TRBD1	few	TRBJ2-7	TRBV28	CASSSGTVYEQYF	TGTGCCAGCAGTTCGGGGACAGTTTACGAGCAGTACTTC
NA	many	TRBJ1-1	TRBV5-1	CASSVGSRGLNTEAFF	TGCGCCAGCAGCGTAGGGTCCAGGGGCTTGAACACTGAAGCTTTCTTT
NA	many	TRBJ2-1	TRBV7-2	CASSLLQGGGEQFF	TGTGCCAGCAGCTTATTACAGGGAGGGGGTGAGCAGTTCTTC
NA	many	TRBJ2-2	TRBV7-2	CASSLDSMVPTGELFF	TGTGCCAGCAGCTTAGACAGTATGGTTCCCACCGGGGAGCTGTTTTTT
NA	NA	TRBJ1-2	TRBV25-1	CASSESGAGYGYTF	TGTGCCAGCAGTGAATCTGGAGCAGGCTATGGCTACACCTTC
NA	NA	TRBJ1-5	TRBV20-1	CSASDPLGGNQPQHF	TGCAGTGCTAGTGACCCGCTTGGCGGTAATCAGCCCCAGCATTTT
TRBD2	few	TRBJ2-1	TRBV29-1	CSVAGRAENEQFF	TGCAGCGTTGCCGGGAGGGCCGAGAATGAGCAGTTCTTC
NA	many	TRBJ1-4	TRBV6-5	CASSADSRGNEKLFF	TGTGCCAGCAGTGCCGACTCGCGAGGGAATGAAAAACTGTTTTTT
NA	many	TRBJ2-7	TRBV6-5	CASSLTFTQGEQYF	TGTGCCAGCAGTTTGACGTTCACCCAGGGCGAGCAGTACTTC
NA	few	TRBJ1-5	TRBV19	CASSIGTANQPQHF	TGTGCCAGTAGTATTGGGACGGCGAATCAGCCCCAGCATTTT
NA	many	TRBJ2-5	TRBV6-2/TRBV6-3	CASGKKETQYF	TGTGCCAGCGGCAAAAAAGAGACCCAGTACTTC
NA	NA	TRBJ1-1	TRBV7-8	CASSLRGAGTEAFF	TGTGCCAGCAGCTTACGGGGCGCAGGCACTGAAGCTTTCTTT
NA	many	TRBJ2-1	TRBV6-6	CASSPLASVYNEQFF	TGTGCCAGCAGCCCCTTGGCTAGCGTCTACAATGAGCAGTTCTTC
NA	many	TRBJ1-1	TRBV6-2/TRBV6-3	CASRTAGMSTEAFF	TGTGCCAGCAGAACGGCAGGGATGAGCACTGAAGCTTTCTTT
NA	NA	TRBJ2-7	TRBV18	CASSPSFEQYF	TGTGCCAGCTCACCATCGTTCGAGCAGTACTTC
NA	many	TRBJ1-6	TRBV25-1	CASLYGSPLHF	TGTGCCAGCCTTTATGGTTCACCCCTCCACTTT
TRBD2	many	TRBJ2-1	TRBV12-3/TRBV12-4	CASIGGLADYNEQFF	TGTGCCAGCATCGGGGGACTAGCGGACTACAATGAGCAGTTCTTC
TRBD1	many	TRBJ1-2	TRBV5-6	CASSFPGQASNYGYTF	TGTGCCAGCAGCTTTCCGGGACAGGCTTCTAACTATGGCTACACCTTC
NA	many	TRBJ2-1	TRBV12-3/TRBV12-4	CASRTYSGNEQFF	TGTGCCAGCAGAACCTATAGCGGAAATGAGCAGTTCTTC
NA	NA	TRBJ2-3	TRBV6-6	CASRHPSGDTQYF	TGTGCCAGCAGACACCCCTCAGGGGATACGCAGTATTTT
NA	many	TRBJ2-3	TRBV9	CASSVADTWRGNTQYF	TGTGCCAGCAGCGTAGCGGATACCTGGAGGGGGAATACGCAGTATTTT
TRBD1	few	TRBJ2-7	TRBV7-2	CASSPGQSSYEQYF	TGTGCCAGCAGCCCGGGACAGAGCTCCTACGAGCAGTACTTC
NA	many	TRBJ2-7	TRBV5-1	CASSLQASSYEQYF	TGCGCCAGCAGCTTACAGGCGAGCTCCTACGAGCAGTACTTC
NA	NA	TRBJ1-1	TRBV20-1	CSASLQAKDTEAFF	TGCAGTGCTAGTCTACAGGCGAAGGACACTGAAGCTTTCTTT
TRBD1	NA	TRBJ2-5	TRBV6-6	CASRTGQETQYF	TGTGCCAGCAGGACAGGGCAAGAGACCCAGTACTTC
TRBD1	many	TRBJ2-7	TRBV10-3	CAISWDRAYEQYF	TGTGCCATCAGTTGGGACAGAGCCTACGAGCAGTACTTC
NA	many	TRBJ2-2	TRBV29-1	CSVGRVGGTGELFF	TGCAGCGTTGGTCGGGTAGGCGGCACCGGGGAGCTGTTTTTT
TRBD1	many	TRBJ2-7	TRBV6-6	CASSTPGTVLGEQYF	TGTGCCAGCAGCACCCCCGGGACAGTACTGGGGGAGCAGTACTTC
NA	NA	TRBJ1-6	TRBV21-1	CANKEQKSSPLHF	TGTGCCAACAAGGAACAGAAAAGTTCACCCCTCCACTTT
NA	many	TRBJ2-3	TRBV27	CASSSTRGSGREGTQYF	TGTGCCAGCAGTTCAACCCGGGGTAGCGGTAGAGAGGGTACGCAGTATTTT
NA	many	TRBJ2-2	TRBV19	CASSILTGSGELFF	TGTGCCAGTAGTATCCTGACAGGTTCCGGGGAGCTGTTTTTT
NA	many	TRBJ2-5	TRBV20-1	CSAPWGIQETQYF	TGCAGTGCCCCATGGGGGATCCAAGAGACCCAGTACTTC
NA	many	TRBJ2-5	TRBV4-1	CASSQGARGGQETQYF	TGCGCCAGCAGCCAAGGGGCTAGGGGAGGCCAAGAGACCCAGTACTTC
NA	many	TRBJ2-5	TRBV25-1	CASSPVKGGVETQYF	TGTGCCAGCAGCCCCGTGAAAGGGGGGGTGGAGACCCAGTACTTC
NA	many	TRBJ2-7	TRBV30	CAWSEGSSYEQYF	TGTGCCTGGAGTGAAGGTAGCTCCTACGAGCAGTACTTC
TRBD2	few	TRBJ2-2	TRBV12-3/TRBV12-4	CASSLRSGVNTGELFF	TGTGCCAGCAGTTTAAGAAGCGGGGTTAACACCGGGGAGCTGTTTTTT
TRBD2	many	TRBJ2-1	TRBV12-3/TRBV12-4	CAEGTSVNEQFF	TGTGCCGAGGGGACTAGCGTCAATGAGCAGTTCTTC
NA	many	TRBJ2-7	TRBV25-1	CASSVSGARPEQYF	TGTGCCAGCAGTGTTAGCGGAGCCCGCCCCGAGCAGTACTTC
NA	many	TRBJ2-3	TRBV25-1	CASRPYTDTQYF	TGTGCCAGCAGGCCGTACACAGATACGCAGTATTTT
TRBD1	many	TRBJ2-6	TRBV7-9	CASSLYIIGQGSSGANVLTF	TGTGCCAGCAGCTTATATATAATCGGACAGGGGAGCTCTGGGGCCAACGTCCTGACTTTC
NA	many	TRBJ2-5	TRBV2	CASSRETQYF	TGTGCCAGCAGTCGGGAGACCCAGTACTTC
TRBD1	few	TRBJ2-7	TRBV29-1	CSVDPGTGAEQYF	TGCAGCGTTGACCCCGGGACAGGGGCCGAGCAGTACTTC
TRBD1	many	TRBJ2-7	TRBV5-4	CASSILTGGYEQYF	TGTGCCAGCAGCATACTTACAGGGGGCTACGAGCAGTACTTC
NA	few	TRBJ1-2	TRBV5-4	CAFSQGQGYTF	TGTGCCTTCAGCCAGGGGCAGGGCTACACCTTC